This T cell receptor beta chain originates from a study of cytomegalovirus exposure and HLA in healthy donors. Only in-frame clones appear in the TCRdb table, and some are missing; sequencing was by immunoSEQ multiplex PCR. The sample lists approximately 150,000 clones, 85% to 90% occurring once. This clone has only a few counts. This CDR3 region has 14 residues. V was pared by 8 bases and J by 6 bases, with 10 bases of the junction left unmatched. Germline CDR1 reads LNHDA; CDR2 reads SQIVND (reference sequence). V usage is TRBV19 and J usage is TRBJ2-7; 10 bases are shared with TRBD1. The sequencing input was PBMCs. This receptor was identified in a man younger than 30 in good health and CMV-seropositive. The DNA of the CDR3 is TGTGCCAGTCAGCCGGGACAGGGGTCATCCGAGCAGTACTTC. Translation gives CASQPGQGSSEQYF.